This is a list of T cell receptor beta chains from one sample in a study of blood T cell repertoires in COVID-19. Sequenced by immunoSEQ multiplex PCR; TCRdb stores in-frame clones only, minus some. The table includes about 150,000 clones, 87% detected once. The sequencing input was peripheral blood. These receptors all stem from a woman in her sixties with active or convalescent COVID-19. CDR3s include the opening cysteine and the closing phenylalanine or tryptophan. A D gene is named only where the DNA matches it firmly. Clone size is given for some rows only: seen once, a few or many times, or a class if the clone is expanded.

TGTGCCAGCAGCCCGACGGGGATCTATAATTCACCCCTCCACTTT CASSPTGIYNSPLHF TRBJ1-6 NA few TRBV6-5
TGTGCCATCAACGATGGACTAGAGGGAGAGACCCAGTACTTC CAINDGLEGETQYF TRBJ2-5 TRBD2 NA TRBV10-3
TGTGCCAGCAGCCCCCCAGGGTTTAATGCCAACGTCCTGACTTTC CASSPPGFNANVLTF TRBJ2-6 NA NA TRBV2
TGTGCCAGCACCGTGGGACAGGGGGCCCATGGCTACACCTTC CASTVGQGAHGYTF TRBJ1-2 TRBD1 once TRBV6-5
TGTGCCAGCAGCCTCGTAGCGGGGGGGCCTGCTACTAAATTCTTC CASSLVAGGPATKFF TRBJ2-1 TRBD2 NA TRBV3-1/TRBV3-2
TGTGCCAGCAGCTTAAGTAGGAGCGGGGGGTCCTACAATGAGCAGTTCTTC CASSLSRSGGSYNEQFF TRBJ2-1 TRBD2 NA TRBV13
TGTGCCAGCAGCGTAGCCAGGGATACCTATAATTCACCCCTCCACTTT CASSVARDTYNSPLHF TRBJ1-6 NA NA TRBV9
TGTGCCAGCAAATTTAGGGGGAGATGGTACGAGCAGTACTTC CASKFRGRWYEQYF TRBJ2-7 NA NA TRBV6-5
TGCGCCAGCAGCTTGGCCACGGGAGGTGGCCAAGAGACCCAGTACTTC CASSLATGGGQETQYF TRBJ2-5 TRBD2 NA TRBV5-1
TGTGCCAGCTCACCACTTCGGACAGGGATTCCCGGGGAGCTGTTTTTT CASSPLRTGIPGELFF TRBJ2-2 TRBD1 NA TRBV18
TGTGCCAGCAGTGCCCAAGCGGGCTCCTCGGCAGATACGCAGTATTTT CASSAQAGSSADTQYF TRBJ2-3 NA NA TRBV2
TGTGCCAGCAGCTTCTCTACTCGGGAGCCCCAGCATTTT CASSFSTREPQHF TRBJ1-5 NA few TRBV7-2
TGCGCCAGCAGCTTGCTAGGACAACTGACAGATACGCAGTATTTT CASSLLGQLTDTQYF TRBJ2-3 NA NA TRBV5-1
TGTGCCATCAGGGGACAGGCCACTAGCACAGATACGCAGTATTTT CAIRGQATSTDTQYF TRBJ2-3 TRBD1 NA TRBV10-3
TGCGCCAGCAGCCAGAGGGGGGGGGACTCCTGGGTCGAGCAGTACTTC CASSQRGGDSWVEQYF TRBJ2-7 NA NA TRBV4-1